This T cell receptor (beta chain) stems from a study of shared T cell receptors in the human thymus. The ends lost 0 bases at V and 3 bases at J; junction bases unmatched: 7. The CDR3 contains 17 residues. Looked up from germline, CDR1 is SGDLS and CDR2 is YYNGEE. Method: immunoSEQ multiplex PCR; TCRdb's copy keeps in-frame clones and lacks some. The sample shows about 660,000 clones, 87% of them seen only once. This sample also belongs to another study, concerning human thymus T cells.

The chain links TRBV9 to TRBJ2-7; 12 bases fit TRBD2. The sample was thymocytes. The receptor was derived from a boy under two years old with a congenital heart defect. The CDR3 nucleotides are TGTGCCAGCAGCGTAGCCGCTAGCGGGAGGGTTTTCTACGAGCAGTACTTC. It yields the protein CASSVAASGRVFYEQYF.